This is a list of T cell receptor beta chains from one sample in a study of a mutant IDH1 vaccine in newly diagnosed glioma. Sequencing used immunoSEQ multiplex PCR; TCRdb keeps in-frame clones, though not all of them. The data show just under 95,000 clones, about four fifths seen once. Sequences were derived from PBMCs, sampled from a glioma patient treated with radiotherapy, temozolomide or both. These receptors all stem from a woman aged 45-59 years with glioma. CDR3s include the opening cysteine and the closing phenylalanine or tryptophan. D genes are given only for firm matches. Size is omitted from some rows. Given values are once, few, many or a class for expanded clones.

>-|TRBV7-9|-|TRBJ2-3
TGTGCCAGCAGCTTTGGGGGTAGCACAGATACGCAGTATTTT
CASSFGGSTDTQYF
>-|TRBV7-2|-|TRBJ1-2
TGTGCCACCCAAAGACAGATCTATGGCTACACCTTC
CATQRQIYGYTF
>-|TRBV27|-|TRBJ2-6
TGTGCCAGCCGGTCTGGGGCCAACGTCCTGACTTTC
CASRSGANVLTF
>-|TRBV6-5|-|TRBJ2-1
TGTGCCAGCAGCTTAGACCCCTACAATGAGCAGTTCTTC
CASSLDPYNEQFF
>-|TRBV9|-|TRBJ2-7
TGTGCCAGCAGCTTGGGACGGGCAAACTACGAGCAGTACTTC
CASSLGRANYEQYF
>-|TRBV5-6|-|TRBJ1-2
TGTGCCAGCAGCTTGGGTAAAACAGGGTATGGTGGCTACACCTTC
CASSLGKTGYGGYTF
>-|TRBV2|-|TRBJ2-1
TGTGCCAGCGGGACTCTCAATGAGCAGTTCTTC
CASGTLNEQFF
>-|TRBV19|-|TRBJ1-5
TGTGCCAGTAGTTTCACAGGGCGTCAGCCCCAGCATTTT
CASSFTGRQPQHF
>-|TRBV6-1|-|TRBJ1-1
TGTGCCAGCACCGTTGGACAGGAAGCTTTCTTT
CASTVGQEAFF
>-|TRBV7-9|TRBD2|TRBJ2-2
TGTGCCAGCAGCTTATTTAGCGGGGGACTCGGGGAGCTGTTTTTT
CASSLFSGGLGELFF
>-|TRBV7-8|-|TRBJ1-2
TGTGCCAGCAGCTTAGCTCGTGGCAACTATGGCTACACCTTC
CASSLARGNYGYTF
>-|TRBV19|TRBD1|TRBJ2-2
TGTGCCAGTAGTTTCACCAGGGGGCCCGGGGAGCTGTTTTTT
CASSFTRGPGELFF
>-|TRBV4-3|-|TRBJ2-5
TGCGCCAGCAGCCAGCGGTGGGGCCAAGAGACCCAGTACTTC
CASSQRWGQETQYF
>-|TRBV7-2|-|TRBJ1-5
TGTGCCAGCAGCTTAGAAGGGACACTAATAAGCAATCAGCCCCAGCATTTT
CASSLEGTLISNQPQHF
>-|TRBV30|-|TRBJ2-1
TGTGCCTGGAGTTTACAGGGTATGGTGAATGAGCAGTTCTTC
CAWSLQGMVNEQFF
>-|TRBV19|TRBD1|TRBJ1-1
TGTGCCAGTAGTATAGCTGGCAGGGGGCTCCCGAACACTGAAGCTTTCTTT
CASSIAGRGLPNTEAFF
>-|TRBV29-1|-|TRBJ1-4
TGCAGCGTCCTCGAGGGAGGTACATATGAAAAACTGTTTTTT
CSVLEGGTYEKLFF
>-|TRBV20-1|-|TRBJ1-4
TGCAGTGCTAGAGTTAATGAAAAACTGTTTTTT
CSARVNEKLFF
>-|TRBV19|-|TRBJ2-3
TGTGCCAGTAGTATAGTTGGAGATACGCAGTATTTT
CASSIVGDTQYF
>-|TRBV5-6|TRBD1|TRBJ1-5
TGTGCCAGCAGCTCTCGGGACAGCCATCCGGATCAGCCCCAGCATTTT
CASSSRDSHPDQPQHF
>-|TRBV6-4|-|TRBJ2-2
TGTGCCAGCAGGCAGGGTTTGAACACCGGGGAGCTGTTTTTT
CASRQGLNTGELFF
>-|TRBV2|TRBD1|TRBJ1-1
TGTGCCAGCAGCCCCGGACAGGGTTTTATTGAAGCTTTCTTT
CASSPGQGFIEAFF
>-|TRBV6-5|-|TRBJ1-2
TGTGCCAGCAGACCTACGACAGGTTTTAACTATGGCTACACCTTC
CASRPTTGFNYGYTF
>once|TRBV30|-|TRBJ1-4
TGTGCCTGGGCGGGGAGCCAAAATGAAAAACTGTTTTTT
CAWAGSQNEKLFF
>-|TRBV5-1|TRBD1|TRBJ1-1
TGCGCCAGCATCGGGACAGTCGAGACTGAAGCTTTCTTT
CASIGTVETEAFF
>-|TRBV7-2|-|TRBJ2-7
TGTGCCAGCAGCTTAGGTTCCTACGAGCAGTACTTC
CASSLGSYEQYF
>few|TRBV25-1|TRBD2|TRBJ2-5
TGTGCCAGCAGTGTCCGGGGGCGGGGGGCCGAGACCCAGTACTTC
CASSVRGRGAETQYF
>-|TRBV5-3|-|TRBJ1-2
TGTGCCAGAAGCTTGGCACAGAACTATGGCTACACCTTC
CARSLAQNYGYTF
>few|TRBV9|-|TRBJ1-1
TGTGCCAGCAGCCCCGTGGGACATGAAGCTTTCTTT
CASSPVGHEAFF